This TCR beta chain emerged from a study of T cell responses to AZD1222 COVID-19 vaccine. Regarding the study as a whole: A mostly white British donor set with more females was recruited, and clonal diversity was possibly underestimated. No day 14 peak samples; only post-peak repertoires were characterized.

Repertoires were generated with immunoSEQ multiplex PCR, while TCRdb's copy carries only in-frame clones and drops some. The profile shows about 150,000 clones, 93% of them singletons. Turning to this clone: What it binds is unknown.

This receptor was taken from an adult in good health. The sample was peripheral blood, taken on day 0 of AZD1222 vaccination.

For the CDR3, the DNA is TGCGCCAGCAGCCCGGTCGGGGGTTACCAGCCCCAGCATTTT. Encoded protein: CASSPVGGYQPQHF. The rearrangement uses TRBV4-1 and TRBJ1-5; the D gene is possibly TRBD1 (5 bases). Germline V lookup: CDR1 MGHRA, CDR2 YSYEKL. The CDR3 length is 14 residues. Trimming pared 4 bases from V and 7 bases from J, leaving 14 bases between.